The rows below give T cell receptor beta chains drawn from one sample of a study of identical twins. TCRdb used MiXCR to reprocess the 5' RACE reads, holding one entry per CDR3 protein. The sample comprises about 240,000 distinct CDR3 sequences, over 9.5% of which are singletons, and less than 12% rests with the top ten. Sample: memory T cells sorted from blood. The receptors shown here come from a man aged 50-60 years in good health. CDR3s include the opening cysteine and the closing phenylalanine or tryptophan. D genes are given only for firm matches. Size is omitted from some rows. Given values are once, few, many or a class for expanded clones.

V gene	D gene	clone size	J gene	CDR3 protein	CDR3 DNA
TRBV7-9	NA	few	TRBJ2-7	CASGLRVDRLTYEQYF	TGTGCCAGCGGTTTACGGGTCGACAGGCTCACCTACGAGCAGTACTTC
TRBV29-1	TRBD2	few	TRBJ2-1	CSVDRGEGNEQFF	TGCAGCGTTGACCGGGGGGAGGGCAATGAGCAGTTCTTC
TRBV2	TRBD1	many	TRBJ1-4	CASTPTGTGQEKLFF	TGTGCCAGCACCCCGACTGGGACAGGGCAGGAAAAACTGTTTTTT
TRBV12-3/TRBV12-4	NA	many	TRBJ1-5	CASSTFPSNQPQHF	TGTGCCAGCAGCACCTTTCCTAGCAATCAGCCCCAGCATTTT
TRBV2	NA	few	TRBJ2-5	CASSTGFETQYF	TGTGCCAGCAGTACAGGGTTTGAGACCCAGTACTTC
TRBV6-1	TRBD1	NA	TRBJ1-2	CASSKGGQLHGYTF	TGTGCCAGCAGTAAGGGGGGACAGTTGCATGGCTACACCTTC
TRBV7-8	NA	many	TRBJ2-3	CASSWPRTDTQYF	TGTGCCAGCAGTTGGCCAAGAACAGATACGCAGTATTTT
TRBV29-1	NA	few	TRBJ2-3	CSVEKYDTDTQYF	TGCAGCGTCGAGAAGTACGACACAGATACGCAGTATTTT
TRBV7-9	TRBD1	NA	TRBJ1-2	CASGQGANYGYTF	TGTGCCAGCGGACAGGGGGCTAACTATGGCTACACCTTC
TRBV6-5	TRBD1	NA	TRBJ1-1	CASSYYRTGATEAFF	TGTGCCAGCAGTTACTACCGGACAGGGGCCACTGAAGCTTTCTTT
TRBV12-3/TRBV12-4	TRBD2	NA	TRBJ2-1	CASSLASGVHNEQFF	TGTGCCAGCAGTTTGGCTAGCGGGGTCCACAATGAGCAGTTCTTC
TRBV7-2	NA	few	TRBJ2-7	CASSRPGLDYEQYF	TGTGCCAGCAGCCGACCGGGACTCGACTACGAGCAGTACTTC
TRBV18	NA	many	TRBJ2-7	CASSSLDEQYF	TGTGCCAGCTCAAGTCTCGACGAGCAGTACTTC
TRBV20-1	NA	NA	TRBJ1-1	CSARDQGRGAEAFF	TGCAGTGCTAGAGATCAGGGGAGGGGAGCTGAAGCTTTCTTT
TRBV6-2/TRBV6-3	NA	few	TRBJ2-1	CASSYVGRLVQGHNEQFF	TGTGCCAGCAGTTACGTAGGGAGGCTAGTCCAAGGGCACAATGAGCAGTTCTTC
TRBV28	NA	NA	TRBJ1-5	CASSFETDQPQHF	TGTGCCAGCAGTTTCGAGACGGATCAGCCCCAGCATTTT
TRBV7-9	NA	many	TRBJ2-7	CASSTPEGTSYEQYF	TGTGCCAGCAGCACCCCGGAAGGCACGTCCTACGAGCAGTACTTC
TRBV27	NA	many	TRBJ2-6	CASSWTAPSGANVLTF	TGTGCCAGCAGCTGGACAGCCCCCTCTGGGGCCAACGTCCTGACTTTC
TRBV5-1	NA	NA	TRBJ2-3	CASSLGRDSTDTQYF	TGCGCCAGCAGCCTCGGGCGGGATAGCACAGATACGCAGTATTTT
TRBV12-3/TRBV12-4	NA	NA	TRBJ1-4	CASSFWVRYNEKLFF	TGTGCCAGCAGTTTTTGGGTACGCTATAATGAAAAACTGTTTTTT
TRBV28	TRBD1	many	TRBJ2-2	CAGARGLNTGELFF	TGTGCCGGGGCAAGGGGGCTTAACACCGGGGAGCTGTTTTTT
TRBV5-1	NA	NA	TRBJ1-3	CASSLEDTARNTIYF	TGCGCCAGCAGCTTGGAGGATACAGCGAGAAACACCATATATTTT
TRBV20-1	NA	many	TRBJ2-1	CSARKTGAGDYNEQFF	TGCAGTGCTAGAAAGACGGGAGCAGGCGATTACAATGAGCAGTTCTTC
TRBV20-1	NA	many	TRBJ2-1	CSARVSGSAYNEQFF	TGCAGTGCTAGAGTTAGCGGTTCCGCCTACAATGAGCAGTTCTTC
TRBV5-1	TRBD2	many	TRBJ2-3	CASSLTGLAGGSDTQYF	TGCGCCAGCAGCTTGACGGGACTAGCGGGAGGGTCAGATACGCAGTATTTT
TRBV11-2	TRBD2	few	TRBJ2-1	CASSLVVAGAYNEQFF	TGTGCCAGCAGCTTAGTCGTCGCGGGGGCCTACAATGAGCAGTTCTTC
TRBV2	TRBD2	NA	TRBJ2-3	CATNLSGRAQYF	TGTGCCACCAACCTTAGCGGGAGGGCGCAGTATTTT
TRBV24-1	TRBD1	many	TRBJ2-1	CATSGTTGVRGISYNEQFF	TGTGCCACCAGTGGCACGACAGGGGTTCGCGGGATCTCCTACAATGAGCAGTTCTTC
TRBV20-1	NA	many	TRBJ2-4	CSARDLSTPKNIQYF	TGCAGTGCTAGAGATCTGAGCACTCCCAAAAACATTCAGTACTTC
TRBV6-4	NA	many	TRBJ2-3	CASGEGHTDTQYF	TGTGCCAGCGGCGAAGGCCACACAGATACGCAGTATTTT
TRBV5-1	NA	many	TRBJ2-1	CASSVYNEQFF	TGCGCCAGCAGCGTCTACAATGAGCAGTTCTTC
TRBV4-3	TRBD1	few	TRBJ2-4	CASSHASGQGLAKNIQYF	TGCGCCAGCAGCCATGCAAGTGGACAGGGATTAGCCAAAAACATTCAGTACTTC
TRBV7-8	TRBD2	many	TRBJ2-1	CASSLSSGEYNEQFF	TGTGCCAGCAGCTTATCTAGCGGGGAGTACAATGAGCAGTTCTTC
TRBV4-3	NA	NA	TRBJ1-5	CASSQDWGPYQPQHF	TGCGCCAGCAGCCAAGACTGGGGACCCTATCAGCCCCAGCATTTT
TRBV6-1	NA	few	TRBJ1-5	CASSELGSPDQPQHF	TGTGCCAGCAGTGAACTCGGATCACCGGATCAGCCCCAGCATTTT
TRBV5-1	NA	many	TRBJ1-1	CASSLQSGAMNTEAFF	TGCGCCAGCAGCTTGCAATCGGGGGCGATGAACACTGAAGCTTTCTTT
TRBV5-1	NA	NA	TRBJ1-1	CASSLGGQENTEAFF	TGCGCCAGCAGCCTTGGTGGGCAGGAGAACACTGAAGCTTTCTTT
TRBV12-3/TRBV12-4	NA	many	TRBJ2-5	CASSNTGSETQYF	TGTGCCAGCAGTAACACAGGGTCCGAGACCCAGTACTTC
TRBV20-1	TRBD2	NA	TRBJ2-3	CSAHGTSGRTDTQYF	TGCAGTGCCCACGGGACTAGCGGGCGCACAGATACGCAGTATTTT
TRBV12-3/TRBV12-4	TRBD1	many	TRBJ2-3	CASSLRDRGTDTQYF	TGTGCCAGCAGTTTGCGGGACAGGGGGACAGATACGCAGTATTTT
TRBV3-1	TRBD2	many	TRBJ2-1	CASSLDPLASGAINEQFF	TGTGCCAGCAGCCTAGACCCTTTGGCTAGCGGAGCTATAAATGAGCAGTTCTTC
TRBV20-1	NA	NA	TRBJ1-2	CSASGQLNYGYTF	TGCAGTGCTAGCGGACAGCTTAACTATGGCTACACCTTC
TRBV29-1	NA	NA	TRBJ2-1	CSAQSELNNEQFF	TGCAGCGCACAATCGGAACTAAACAATGAGCAGTTCTTC
TRBV6-1	TRBD1	few	TRBJ2-1	CASGPPGQGYNEQFF	TGTGCCAGCGGGCCCCCGGGACAGGGATACAATGAGCAGTTCTTC
TRBV12-3/TRBV12-4	TRBD1	few	TRBJ2-2	CASSFGQGGELFF	TGTGCCAGCAGTTTCGGACAGGGCGGGGAGCTGTTTTTT
TRBV18	NA	many	TRBJ2-7	CASSPVVLNEQYF	TGTGCCAGCTCACCAGTAGTTCTGAACGAGCAGTACTTC